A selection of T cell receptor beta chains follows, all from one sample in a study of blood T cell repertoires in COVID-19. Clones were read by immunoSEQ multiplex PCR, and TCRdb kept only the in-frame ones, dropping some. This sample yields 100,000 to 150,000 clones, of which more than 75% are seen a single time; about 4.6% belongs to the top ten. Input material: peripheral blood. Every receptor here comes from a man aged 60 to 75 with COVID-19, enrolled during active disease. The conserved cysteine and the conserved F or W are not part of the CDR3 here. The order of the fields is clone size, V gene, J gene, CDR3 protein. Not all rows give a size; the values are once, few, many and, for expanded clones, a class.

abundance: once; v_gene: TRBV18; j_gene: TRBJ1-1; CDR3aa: ASSPRDRENTEAF
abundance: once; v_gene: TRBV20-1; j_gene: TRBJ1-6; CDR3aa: SASTISYNSPLH
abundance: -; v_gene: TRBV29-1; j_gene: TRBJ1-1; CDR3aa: SVKGQGGTEAF
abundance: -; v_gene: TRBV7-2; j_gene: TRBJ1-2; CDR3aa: ASTLDREGGYT
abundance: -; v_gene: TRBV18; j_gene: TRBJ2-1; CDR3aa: ASSPPSVRSNEQF
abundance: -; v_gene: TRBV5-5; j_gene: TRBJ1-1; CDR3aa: ASSLHGETEAF
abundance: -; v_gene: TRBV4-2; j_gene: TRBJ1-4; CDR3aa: ASSQEPTDNEKLF
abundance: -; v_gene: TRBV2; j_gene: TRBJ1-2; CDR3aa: ASSEAGSANYGYT
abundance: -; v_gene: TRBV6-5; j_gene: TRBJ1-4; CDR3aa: ASSRQGVGEKLF
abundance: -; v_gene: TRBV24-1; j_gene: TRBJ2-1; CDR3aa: ATSPAGGPLGEQF
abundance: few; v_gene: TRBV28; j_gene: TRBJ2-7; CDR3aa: ASSSPWRNSYEQY
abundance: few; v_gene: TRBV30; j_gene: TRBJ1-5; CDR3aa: AWSVRGGAYQPQH
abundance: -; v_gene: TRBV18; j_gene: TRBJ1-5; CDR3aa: ASSTPYQPQH
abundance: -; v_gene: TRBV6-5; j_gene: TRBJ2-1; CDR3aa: ASSRWRESDEQF
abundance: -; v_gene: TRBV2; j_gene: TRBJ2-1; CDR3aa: ASSVMASVDEQF
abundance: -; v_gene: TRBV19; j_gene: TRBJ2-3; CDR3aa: ASSTDREDTQY
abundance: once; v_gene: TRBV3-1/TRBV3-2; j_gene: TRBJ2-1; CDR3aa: ASSLGLAGSEQF
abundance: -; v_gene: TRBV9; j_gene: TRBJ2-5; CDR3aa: ASSVGPSGQETQY
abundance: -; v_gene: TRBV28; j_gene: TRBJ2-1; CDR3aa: ASSLWEASGGGEQF
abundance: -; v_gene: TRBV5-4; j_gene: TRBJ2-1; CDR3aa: ASSLDSSGYNNEQF
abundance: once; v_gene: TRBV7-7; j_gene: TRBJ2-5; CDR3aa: ASSSGGGQGPQETQY
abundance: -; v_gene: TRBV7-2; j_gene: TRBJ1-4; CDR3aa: ASSSPGQEGGKLF
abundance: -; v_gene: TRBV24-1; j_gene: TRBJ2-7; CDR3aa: ATRHPNRTYEQY
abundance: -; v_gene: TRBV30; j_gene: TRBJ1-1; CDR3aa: ALQGGVTEAF
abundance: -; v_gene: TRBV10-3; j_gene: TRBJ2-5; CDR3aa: AIGGLAERIETQY
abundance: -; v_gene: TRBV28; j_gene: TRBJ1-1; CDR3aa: ASSPPGIMNTEAF
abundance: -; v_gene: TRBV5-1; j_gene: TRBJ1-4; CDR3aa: ASSPQGTNEKLF
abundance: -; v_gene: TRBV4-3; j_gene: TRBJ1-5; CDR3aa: ASSQDRRQHNQPQH
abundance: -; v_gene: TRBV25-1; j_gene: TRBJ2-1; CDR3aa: ASSPSGGRAEEQF
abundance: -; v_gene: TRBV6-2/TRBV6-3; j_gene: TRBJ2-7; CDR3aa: ASSYTGLAGYSYEQY
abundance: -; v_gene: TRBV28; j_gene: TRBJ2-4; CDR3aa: ASSLNRGRGNIQY
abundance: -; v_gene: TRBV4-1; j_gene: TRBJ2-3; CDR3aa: ASSRDRGTDTQY
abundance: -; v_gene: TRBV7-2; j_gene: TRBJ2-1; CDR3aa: ASSFGSGNEQF
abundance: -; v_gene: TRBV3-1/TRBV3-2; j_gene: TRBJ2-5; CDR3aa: ASSQVDSIGTQY
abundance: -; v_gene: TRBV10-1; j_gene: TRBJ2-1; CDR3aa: ASSRAGGRNEQF
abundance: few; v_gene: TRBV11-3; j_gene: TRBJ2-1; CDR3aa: ASSLETAYNEQF
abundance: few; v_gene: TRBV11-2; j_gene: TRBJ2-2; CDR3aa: ASSLMGSVNTGELF
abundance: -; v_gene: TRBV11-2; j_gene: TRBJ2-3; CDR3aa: ASSLDPSTDTQY
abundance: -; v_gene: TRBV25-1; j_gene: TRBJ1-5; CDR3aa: ASSEFGTGDQPQH
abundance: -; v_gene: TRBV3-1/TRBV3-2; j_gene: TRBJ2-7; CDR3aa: ASSQGGASYEQY
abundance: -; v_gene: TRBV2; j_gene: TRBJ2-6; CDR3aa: ASSAKKTGSGANVLT
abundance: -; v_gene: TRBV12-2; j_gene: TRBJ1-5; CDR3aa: ASRPTGGASNQPQH
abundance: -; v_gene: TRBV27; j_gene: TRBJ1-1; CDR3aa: ASSLRTGAEAF
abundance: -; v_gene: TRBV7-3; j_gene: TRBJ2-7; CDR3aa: ASGLGQGPYEQY
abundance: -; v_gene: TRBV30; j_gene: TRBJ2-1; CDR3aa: AWRGQGGAGDNEQF